This TCR beta chain was identified in a study of shared clonotypes between healthy human individuals (dated by TCRdb to about 2020). Background on the whole study: Three men and two women, aged 18 to 49 years, made up the cohort. For each donor, CD4 naive and CD4 memory were each run on three plates, CD8 naive on two plates, and CD8 memory on one plate. Blood TCR repertoires of a handful of healthy adults were deeply sequenced to estimate repertoire size and the extent of clonotype sharing between individuals. Libraries were prepared and TCR repertoires were sequenced by different laboratories using diverse techniques, in order to increase sequencing depth and limit assay-specific biases. Between about 0.8 and 9 billion PBMCs per donor were obtained by leukapheresis.

TCR CDR3 regions were amplified from genomic DNA by multiplex PCR using the deep immunoSEQ assay. Genomic DNA extracted from each cell subset was distributed evenly over all wells of several immunoSEQ 96-well plates, and each plate served as one replicate. For sorted subsets, 150 to 250 ng genomic DNA, equal to 30,000 to 35,000 T cell genomes, was loaded into each replicate PCR. The purified libraries were quantified using a Qubit 3.0 fluorometer, sized with a Bioanalyzer 2100, and then quantified again using the KAPA Library Quantification kit. A separate single-read 150-cycle Illumina NextSeq 550 flow cell was used to sequence each immunoSEQ 96-well plate. Per the authors' processing: Because only junctional sequences without quality scores were contained in the immunoSEQ output, filtering matching that applied to full-length reads could not be performed. Sequences were annotated with PyIR, a Python wrapper for IgBLAST v1.9, using IMGT germline references to assign V/J genes and CDR3. Reads with weak V/J assignments (E-value above 1e-6), missing CDR3, stop codons, out-of-frame junctions, or ambiguous translated residues were removed. V3J clonotypes were defined as sequences sharing an identical inferred V gene, J gene, and CDR3 amino acid sequence. The percentage overlap between two repertoires was calculated by dividing the number of shared unique clonotypes by the size of the smaller repertoire. Richness of each repertoire was evaluated using RTK rarefaction, the Chao1 estimator, and Recon v2.1 estimates of unobserved clonotypes. For all TCRbeta clonotypes obtained by the gDNA method from several donors, generation probabilities were computed with OLGA. TCRdb stores this immuneACCESS table with in-frame sequences only. Part of the clones is absent; in the studies checked, under half of the shortfall reflects unresolved V genes, and no reason is known for the rest. V, J and clone size derive from that table, while D and trimming were established from the DNA sequence. This sample is represented by about 1.1 million clones; around 78% of them were singletons. Under 0.6% of the sample goes to the ten largest clones.

To note about this clone: It lacks a known antigen. Qualities for individual bases were not recorded, and no much larger clone is one base off.

Healthy HIV-negative adults with no recently reported acute infections or vaccinations were included as donors. Every donor was a Caucasian adult residing in Nashville, Tennessee, USA. CD4+ T cells were enriched through magnetic negative selection, after which naive cells were positively selected on CD45RA and the remaining negative fraction served as the memory subset. After blood collection by leukapheresis, PBMCs were isolated using Ficoll-Histopaque density gradient centrifugation and then cryopreserved in the vapor phase of liquid nitrogen. Analytical flow cytometry was used to check the purity and quantity of each magnetically sorted T cell population. From each sorted fraction, genomic DNA was isolated and quantified by UV absorbance on a Nanodrop 2000c. General conclusions and limits of the study: Compared with non-shared clonotypes, the clonotypes found in all four sorted-subset donors had higher generation probabilities. Pairwise subsampling indicated that sequencing depth was expected to affect the degree of clonotype sharing among donors. The genetic and exposure-history diversity represented was limited by the small number of donors. Naive subsets generally had larger estimated clonotype richness than memory subsets. Sampling was limited to blood, and TCR repertoires in tissue likely differ from TCR repertoires in blood. Approximately 5% of naive CD4, 3.5% of naive CD8, 2.3% of memory CD4, and about 0.4% of memory CD8 clonotypes were shared across several donors. Incomplete sequencing was indicated by rarefaction of sorted-subset datasets, despite the large sequencing depth.

Relative to germline, V is 6 bases shorter and J is 7 bases shorter, with 12 bases between their ends. The germline V gene (reference sequence) provides CDR1 MNHEY and CDR2 SMNVEV. The CDR3 measures 13 amino acids from cysteine to phenylalanine. Of all the DNA, just the CDR3 is kept, 39 bases in frame from base 1. This sequence originates from a man aged 18 to 30 in good health. Some clones in this sample may be carry-over from other donors' samples. The source material was memory CD4+ T cells from PBMCs. This specimen's cell subset or site label, per the study, means: CD45RA-negative fraction. The rearranged segments are TRBV27 and TRBJ1-4, and the D gene may be TRBD1, 6 bases matching. The DNA sequence reads TGTGCCAGCAGGAAGGGGGGGACTGAAAAACTGTTTTTT. It translates to CASRKGGTEKLFF.